This T cell receptor (beta chain) comes out of a study of T cell responses to AZD1222 COVID-19 vaccine. Deletions cut 2 bases from V and 1 base from J, with 8 bases between. Germline V gene sequence: CDR1 GTSNPN, CDR2 SVGIG (reference sequence). The length of the CDR3 is 13 residues. Notes on the study in general: There were repertoire samples only from the period after the peak T cell response. Only 5 or 6 people who got AZD1222 tested seropositive at baseline. Among spike-specific TCRs, nearly half reportedly target unmutated variant regions.

The assay was immunoSEQ multiplex PCR, and TCRdb's table has in-frame clones only and misses some. The sample has some 80,000 clones, about 87% seen once. Remarks on this clone: The antigen remains unidentified. Other nucleotide sequences in the sample specify the same CDR3.

The receptor was isolated from an adult who received the MenACWY meningococcal vaccine as a control. The input for sequencing was peripheral blood, taken 28 days after the second dose of the MenACWY control vaccine. The chain uses TRBV30 and TRBJ1-1; D is ambiguous. This CDR3 reads CAWSLGGNTEAFF. The CDR3, as DNA: TGTGCCTGGAGTCTGGGTGGGAACACTGAAGCTTTCTTT.